Described below is a single TCR beta chain sequence and its context. Its antigen is still unknown. The sample comes from a study of cytomegalovirus exposure and HLA in healthy donors. Notes on the study in general: For most subjects, TCR beta sequences were reported to predict HLA-A and HLA-B alleles with accuracy. Sequencing likely caused a cluster of highly shared sequence variants. The authors listed 164 TCR beta chains as cytomegalovirus-associated. When analyzed later, a missense DCLRE1C variant was found to be linked to TCR beta V- and J-gene trimming.

Losses at the gene ends were 6 bases for V and 7 bases for J; bases not matched to a gene: 1. Germline V gene data show CDR1 as MNHEY and CDR2 as SVGAGI. The CDR3 has 12 amino acids. The PCR used 60 Vbeta and 13 Jbeta primers. Method: immunoSEQ multiplex PCR; TCRdb's copy keeps in-frame clones and lacks some. The repertoire holds about 180,000 clones, with approximately 84% as singletons. Specimen: PBMCs. This chain links TRBV6-5 with TRBJ1-2, with 11 bases lining up with TRBD1. The sequence was collected from a girl between 10 and 17 years old in good health and CMV-seropositive. Written as DNA, the CDR3 is TGTGCCAGCAGCGGACAGGGGGCTGGCTACACCTTC. This translates into CASSGQGAGYTF.